The 6 T cell receptor beta chains below come from one sample, sequenced in a study of control samples from healthy donors and cancer patients. Data came from immunoSEQ multiplex PCR; TCRdb stores just in-frame clones and leaves some out. This sample has some 130,000 clones; more than 90% occur once, and the top ten carry roughly 6%. Specimen: blood. The receptors shown here come from a man between 18 and 29 years old in good health.

This chain connects TRBV9 to TRBJ1-6, with TRBD1 as a possible D gene (6 bases). The V end was cut by 7 bases, the J end by 10 bases, with 12 bases between. Germline lookup yields CDR1 SGDLS and CDR2 YYNGEE. The CDR3 length is 12 residues. CDR3: CASSTGSSPLHF. The CDR3 DNA follows: TGTGCCAGCTCCACAGGGAGCTCACCCCTCCACTTT. Full variable domain (rest looked up from reference TRBV9 and TRBJ1-6): DSGVTQTPKHLITATGQRVTLRCSPRSGDLSVYWYQQSLDQGLQFLIQYYNGEERAKGNILERFSAQQFPDLHSELNLSSLELGDSALYFCASSTGSSPLHFGNGTRLTVT.

CDR3 DNA: TGTGCCGGACAGGGGGCAAACACCGGGGAGCTGTTTTTT. This encodes CAGQGANTGELFF. J is TRBJ2-2 and V is TRBV28; 11 bases align to TRBD1. Germline V gene sequence: CDR1 MDHEN, CDR2 SYDVKM. The ends lost 11 bases at V and 2 bases at J; junction bases unmatched: 1. This CDR3 is built from 13 residues.

This chain uses TRBV7-2 with TRBJ1-2, with D unclear. Per the germline V gene, CDR1 is SGHTA and CDR2 is FQGNSA. V gave up 1 base and J gave up 0 bases, with 6 bases separating them. The CDR3 runs to 14 residues. The CDR3 loop is CASSLETANYGYTF. DNA of the CDR3: TGTGCCAGCAGCTTAGAAACGGCTAACTATGGCTACACCTTC.

The chain recombines TRBV10-3 with TRBJ2-3; 15 positions match TRBD2. Germline CDR1 ENHRY, CDR2 SYGVKD. CDR3 length: 19 residues. Losses at the gene ends were 6 bases for V and 2 bases for J; bases not matched to a gene: 12. The CDR3 here is CAISPGLAGGQSTTDTQYF. In DNA form, the CDR3 reads TGTGCCATCAGCCCCGGACTAGCGGGGGGGCAGTCTACCACAGATACGCAGTATTTT.

This chain joins TRBV6-6 and TRBJ2-7; a weak D match, TRBD1 (7 bases). This CDR3 spans 14 amino acids. Germline values: CDR1 MNHNY, CDR2 SVGAGI (reference sequence). Trimming left V 6 bases short and J 7 bases short, with 19 bases between. CDR3 sequence reads: CASSRGTDLGEQYF. The CDR3 DNA sequence: TGTGCCAGCAGCCGCGGGACAGACCTAGGGGAGCAGTACTTC.

This chain connects TRBV6-1 to TRBJ1-1, with TRBD1 matching over 9 bases. The length of the CDR3 is 16 residues. The germline CDR1 and CDR2 sequences are MNHNS and SASEGT. V gave up 4 bases and J gave up 4 bases; unmatched junction bases: 10. CDR3 sequence reads: CASSAGTGLGGTEAFF. The CDR3 nucleotides are TGTGCCAGCAGTGCCGGGACAGGGTTGGGAGGCACTGAAGCTTTCTTT.